This T cell receptor beta chain stems from a study of radiation and T cells in renal cell carcinoma. Concerning this clone: Antigen: not known.

Stated time point: baseline pretreatment blood. Treatment in this sample: 15 Gy SBRT to primary tumor, nephrectomy 4 weeks later. Profiled with immunoSEQ multiplex PCR; TCRdb holds only in-frame clones, not every one. The sample includes under 25,000 clones, 80% of them seen just once. Germline CDR1 SNHLY, CDR2 FYNNEI. The CDR3 covers 15 residues. V was cut by 8 bases and J by 0 bases, with 14 bases left in between. Study findings and constraints: Without pretreatment biopsies, baseline tumor clonotype presence was undetermined.

This specimen was blood, taken from a patient whose treatment included radiotherapy and nephrectomy. The sequence came from a man aged 55 to 69 with renal cell carcinoma. The genes are TRBV2 and TRBJ1-5; no firm D call. The CDR3 region has the DNA TGTGCCAGCCGCGGACTGGGAAATAGCAATCAGCCCCAGCATTTT. This translates into CASRGLGNSNQPQHF.